This T cell receptor beta chain was obtained from a study of cytomegalovirus exposure and HLA in healthy donors. It was with 60 Vbeta and 13 Jbeta primers that the PCR ran. The assay was immunoSEQ multiplex PCR, and TCRdb's table has in-frame clones only and misses some. The table includes 75,000 to 90,000 clones, around 85% detected once. This CDR3 has 14 residues. V lost 3 bases to trimming and J lost 4 bases; unmatched junction nucleotides: 4. Germline V gene sequence: CDR1 SGHTA, CDR2 FQGNSA. Study-level results: In a later analysis, donors in an Asian-associated ancestry cluster reportedly had fewer N-insertions in productive TCRs than the cohort mean. Cytomegalovirus-associated status was assigned to approximately 160 TCR beta chains. Rare TCR sequences dominated, though some public TCRs recurred in many donors.

Notes on this clone: Its antigen remains unidentified.

The specimen sequenced was PBMCs. The clonotype comes from a human donor in good health. This sequence joins TRBV7-2 and TRBJ2-5, with 8 bases matching TRBD2. In nucleotides, the CDR3 is TGTGCCAGCAGCTTCGCGGGGGGTGGAGAGACCCAGTACTTC. Amino acid sequence: CASSFAGGGETQYF.